The T cell receptor (beta chain) under discussion was sequenced for a study of tumor-infiltrating lymphocytes in primary liver carcinoma. Study at large: Donors underwent surgery for histopathologically diagnosed primary liver carcinoma. Samples returned roughly 3.5 to 8 million productive TCRbeta reads, a yield that was similar across tissue types.

As to this clonotype: Relative to the germline gene, one junction end is altered; a read error may explain this.

A primer matching the constant region was used to make TCR beta cDNA from 500 to 650 ng of total RNA. Slightly modified ARM-PCR, run as three nested multiplex PCR rounds, produced the TCR beta libraries. The first two PCR rounds, roughly 9 cycles each, used TRBV1-TRBV30 forward primers and a C-beta reverse primer. TCRdb re-derived calls from the multiplex PCR reads in MiXCR, one entry per CDR3 protein. The sample records roughly 330,000 distinct CDR3 sequences, about two thirds being singletons. CDR1 is SGHAT and CDR2 is FQNNGV in the germline V gene. The CDR3 length is 15 residues. They got blood RNA out of unsorted whole blood and also pulled out germline DNA. Among the patients, all had chronic HBV infection and none had been treated. The authors collected about 3.6 milliliters of peripheral blood before surgery.

This sequence was found in a man aged 40-49 years with primary liver carcinoma and hepatitis B virus infection. The rearrangement uses TRBV11-2 and TRBJ2-7; 8 nucleotides match TRBD1. The specimen sequenced was peripheral blood. The CDR3 nucleotides read TGTGCCAGGAGCTTAGGTCAGGGGGCCCACTACGAGCAGTACTTC. Amino acids: CARSLGQGAHYEQYF.